This paragraph covers one T cell receptor beta chain sequence. A Seattle source enrolled patients during active infection and followed them longitudinally. The data were obtained in a study of blood T cell repertoires in COVID-19. For the study at large: T cells, B-cell-depleted T cells, or PBMCs provided the cDNA or gDNA that served as material.

As originally analysed: Amplifying reference gene primers gave estimates of nucleated cell counts. Some clones are missing from TCRdb's copy, which holds only in-frame ones; the method was immunoSEQ multiplex PCR. V, J and clone size are taken as reported in that table, and D and trimming were inferred from the DNA itself. The table records roughly 38,000 clones, just under 75% of them present only once. The CDR3 runs to 14 residues. In germline, CDR1 is MNHEY, CDR2 SVGAGI. The trim removed 2 bases at V and 9 bases at J, leaving 8 bases unmatched. Sequencing was performed on peripheral blood. This clonotype was sampled from a man aged 65 to 79 with COVID-19, enrolled during active disease. The chain links TRBV6-5 to TRBJ2-7; 9 bases line up with TRBD1. The CDR3 sequence is CASSYTQGAQSQYF. CDR3 DNA sequence: TGTGCCAGCAGTTACACACAGGGGGCGCAATCGCAGTACTTC.